Presented here are 8 T cell receptor beta chains from one specimen sequenced in a study of blood T cell repertoires in COVID-19. The repertoire was sequenced with immunoSEQ multiplex PCR; TCRdb's copy has only in-frame clones and lacks some. The sample has 100,000 to 150,000 clones, roughly 80% seen once; the top ten hold 17%. Input material: peripheral blood. The receptor set was obtained from a woman aged 80 or over with acute or convalescent COVID-19.

This sequence joins TRBV5-5 and TRBJ2-1, with 7 bases that match TRBD2. This CDR3 spans 15 amino acids. The germline V gene has CDR1 SGHKS and CDR2 YYEKEE (reference sequence). V was clipped by 7 bases and J by 5 bases; unmatched bases: 12. In DNA, the CDR3 is TGTGCCAGCGCTGCCCTAGCGGTATTGAACAATGAGCAGTTCTTC. Translated, it gives CASAALAVLNNEQFF. Drawing the rest from reference TRBV5-5 and TRBJ2-1, the complete variable domain is DAGVTQSPTHLIKTRGQQVTLRCSPISGHKSVSWYQQVLGQGPQFIFQYYEKEERGRGNFPDRFSARQFPNYSSELNVNALLLGDSALYLCASAALAVLNNEQFFGPGTRLTVL.

This clone was seen once. The rearrangement uses TRBV25-1 and TRBJ1-5; 7 bases align to TRBD1. Germline V CDR1 and CDR2: MGHDK, SYGVNS. The length of the CDR3 is 15 residues. Trimming at V came to 6 bases and at J to 0 bases, leaving 5 bases not matched to a gene. CDR3 bases: TGTGCCAGCAGCAGGGGGGACATTAGCAATCAGCCCCAGCATTTT. Translation gives CASSRGDISNQPQHF.

The V and J genes are TRBV9 and TRBJ2-1; 12 bases align to TRBD2. The CDR3 length is 19 residues. Germline V CDR1 and CDR2: SGDLS, YYNGEE. The V and J ends lost 4 bases and 1 base, in that order; junction bases with no gene match: 12. Here the CDR3 reads CASSRSSSGGALSYNEQFF. The CDR3 bases are TGTGCCAGCAGCCGGTCATCTAGCGGGGGGGCCCTGTCCTACAATGAGCAGTTCTTC.

The chain is built from TRBV7-2 and TRBJ1-5; D possibly corresponds to TRBD1 (5 bases). The CDR3 contains 15 residues. The V gene lost 1 base and the J gene lost 5 bases, with 12 bases spanning the gap. Germline V gene lookup returns CDR1 SGHTA and CDR2 FQGNSA. The CDR3 DNA is TGTGCCAGCAGCTTAGATTCAGGGCGTGATCAGCCCCAGCATTTT. Protein sequence: CASSLDSGRDQPQHF.

This clone was picked up a small number of times. This chain uses TRBV5-1 with TRBJ2-7; maybe TRBD1 (5 bases). V was clipped by 2 bases and J by 1 base, with 13 bases between them. CDR1 and CDR2 (germline): SGHRS, YFSETQ. The CDR3 extends over 15 amino acids. The CDR3 coding sequence is TGCGCCAGCAGCTTTTTTTTGGACACTTCCTACGAGCAGTACTTC. Amino acids: CASSFFLDTSYEQYF.

CDR3 in amino acids: CASTMGHFEFQETQYF. CDR3 DNA sequence: TGTGCCAGCACCATGGGACATTTCGAATTTCAAGAGACCCAGTACTTC. The rearrangement joins TRBV21-1 to TRBJ2-5; the D call TRBD1 from the table was never checked on the DNA. TRBV21-1 is a known pseudogene. There are 16 residues in the CDR3.

This chain connects TRBV10-2 to TRBJ1-5; TRBD1 matches at 9 bases. Per germline, CDR1 WSHSY and CDR2 SAAADI. J was trimmed by 1 base and V by 4 bases; bases with no gene match: 8. There are 17 residues in the CDR3. The CDR3 nucleotides read TGCGCCAGCAGTGCCGGGACAGGGCGTACGAGCAATCAGCCCCAGCATTTT. Encoded protein: CASSAGTGRTSNQPQHF.

The rearrangement links TRBV5-1 to TRBJ1-3; 8 nucleotides line up with TRBD1. There are 14 residues in the CDR3. CDR1 and CDR2 (germline): SGHRS, YFSETQ. V was clipped by 0 bases and J by 8 bases; unmatched bases: 4. The CDR3 bases are TGCGCCAGCAGCTTGGTGGGACAGGAGGACACCATATATTTT. This sequence encodes CASSLVGQEDTIYF.